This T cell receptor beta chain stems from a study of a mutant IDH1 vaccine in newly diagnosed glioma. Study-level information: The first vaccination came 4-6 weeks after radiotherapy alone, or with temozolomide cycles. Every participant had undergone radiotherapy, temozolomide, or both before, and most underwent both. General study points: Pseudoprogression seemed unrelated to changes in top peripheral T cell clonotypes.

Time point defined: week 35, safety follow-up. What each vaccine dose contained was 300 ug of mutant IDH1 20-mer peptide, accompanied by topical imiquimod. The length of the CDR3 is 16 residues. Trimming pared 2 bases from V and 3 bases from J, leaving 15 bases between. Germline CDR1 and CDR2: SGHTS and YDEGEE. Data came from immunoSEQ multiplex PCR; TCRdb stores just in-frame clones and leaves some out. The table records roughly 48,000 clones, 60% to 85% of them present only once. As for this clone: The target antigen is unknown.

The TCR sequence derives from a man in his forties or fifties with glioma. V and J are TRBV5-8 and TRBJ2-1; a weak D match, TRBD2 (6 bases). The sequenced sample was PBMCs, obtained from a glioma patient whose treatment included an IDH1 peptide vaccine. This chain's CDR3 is CASSLRGLLLYNEQFF. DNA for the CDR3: TGTGCCAGCAGCTTAAGGGGACTCTTACTCTACAATGAGCAGTTCTTC.